This TCR beta chain is drawn from a study of blood T cell repertoires in COVID-19. For the study at large: Donors in the United States, Italy and Spain gave samples during acute or convalescent COVID-19. Sources were T cells, B-cell-depleted T cells, or PBMCs; the material itself was cDNA or gDNA.

CDR3 length equals 19 residues. Germline CDR1 SGHDN, CDR2 FVKESK. V gave up 3 bases and J gave up 0 bases; unmatched junction bases: 14. Repertoires were generated with immunoSEQ multiplex PCR, while TCRdb's copy carries only in-frame clones and drops some. The sample contains a few hundred thousand clones, 86% of which appear only once. The gene calls are TRBV14 and TRBJ1-3; the match to TRBD1 covers 7 bases. The TCR was taken from a woman in her 70s with COVID-19, enrolled during active disease. Sample: peripheral blood. Written as DNA, the CDR3 is TGTGCCAGCAGCCATATTAAATCAACTCGGGACAGCTCTGGAAACACCATATATTTT. It translates to CASSHIKSTRDSSGNTIYF.